This TCR beta chain was obtained from a study of regulatory T cells in long-lasting Graves disease. Arm-PCR of CDR3 regions and iRepertoire HTBI primers were used to build TCR beta libraries. One entry per CDR3 protein, called by TCRdb with MiXCR from the multiplex PCR reads. The sample has 400,000 to 500,000 distinct CDR3 sequences, 21% seen once; the top ten hold 14%. Findings of the study overall: Researchers examined only peripheral blood and not thyroid tissue.

Documented time point: persistent/refractory GD, antithyroid drugs over 5 years with positive TRAb. Extracted PBMC RNA gave rise to the TCR library. American Thyroid Association guidelines defined Graves' disease diagnosis. Of note for this clonotype: What it binds is unknown.

Here the sequenced sample was peripheral blood mononuclear cells (PBMCs), taken when the disease was refractory, from a patient treated with antithyroid drugs. The TCR originated in a female donor with Graves disease.

This chain's CDR3 is CASQWEAGGPSEAKVTDTQYF. In nucleotides, the CDR3 is TGTGCCAGCCAGTGGGAAGCGGGAGGGCCAAGTGAGGCCAAGGTGACAGATACGCAGTATTTT. This chain links TRBV2 with TRBJ2-3; 10 bases map to TRBD2. V was pared by 8 bases and J by 3 bases, with 26 bases of the junction left unmatched. The V gene's germline CDR1 is SNHLY and CDR2 FYNNEI. This CDR3 contains 21 residues. The full variable domain, with the rest looked up from reference TRBV2 and TRBJ2-3, is EPEVTQTPSHQVTQMGQEVILRCVPISNHLYFYWYRQILGQKVEFLVSFYNNEISEKSEIFDDQFSVERPDGSNFTLKIRSTKLEDSAMYFCASQWEAGGPSEAKVTDTQYFGPGTRLTVL.